This TCR beta chain was identified in a study of CD8+ T cells in alopecia areata. CDR1 and CDR2 from the germline V gene are SQVTM and ANQGSEA. The CDR3 extends over 14 amino acids. V was trimmed by 6 bases and J by 3 bases, leaving 16 bases between them. Extracted RNA was reverse transcribed, and the resulting cDNA served as sequencing template. Sequencing was performed with immunoSEQ multiplex PCR; in TCRdb, only in-frame clones are kept and a portion is missing. The sample lists about 76,000 clones; 60% to 70% were seen once. As to treatment: oral pan-JAK inhibitor, 5-10 mg twice daily. Sorted out of PBMCs were CD4+ T cells and CD8+ T cells.

The receptor was isolated from a human donor with alopecia areata. Here the sequenced sample was CD8+ T cells sorted from blood, taken at week 24, from a patient treated with tofacitinib. This rearrangement joins TRBV29-1 to TRBJ2-3, with unresolved D. CDR3 loop: CSVTTFSMTDTQYF. The DNA of the CDR3 is TGCAGCGTCACTACCTTTTCTATGACAGATACGCAGTATTTT.